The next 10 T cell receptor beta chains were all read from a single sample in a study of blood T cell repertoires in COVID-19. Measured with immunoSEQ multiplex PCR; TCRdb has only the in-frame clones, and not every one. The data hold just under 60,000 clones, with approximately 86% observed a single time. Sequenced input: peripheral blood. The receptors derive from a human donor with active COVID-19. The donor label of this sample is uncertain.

This chain's CDR3 is CASRERLGSTDTQYF. CDR3 bases: TGTGCCAGTAGGGAGAGACTAGGGAGCACAGATACGCAGTATTTT. The chain carries TRBV19 and TRBJ2-3; D is possibly TRBD2 (6 bases). The V and J ends lost 6 bases and 0 bases respectively, with 13 bases between them. The germline CDR1 and CDR2 sequences are LNHDA and SQIVND (reference sequence). This CDR3 comprises 15 residues. Based on the CDR3 plus reference TRBV19 and TRBJ2-3, the full variable domain is DGGITQSPKYLFRKEGQNVTLSCEQNLNHDAMYWYRQDPGQGLRLIYYSQIVNDFQKGDIAEGYSVSREKKESFPLTVTSAQKNPTAFYLCASRERLGSTDTQYFGPGTRLTVL.

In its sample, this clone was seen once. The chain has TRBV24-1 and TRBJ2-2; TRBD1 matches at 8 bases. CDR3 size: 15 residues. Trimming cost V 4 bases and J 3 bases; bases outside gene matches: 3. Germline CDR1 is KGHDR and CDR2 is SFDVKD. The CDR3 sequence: CATSDSTGDTGELFF. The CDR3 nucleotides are TGTGCCACCAGTGACTCGACAGGGGACACCGGGGAGCTGTTTTTT.

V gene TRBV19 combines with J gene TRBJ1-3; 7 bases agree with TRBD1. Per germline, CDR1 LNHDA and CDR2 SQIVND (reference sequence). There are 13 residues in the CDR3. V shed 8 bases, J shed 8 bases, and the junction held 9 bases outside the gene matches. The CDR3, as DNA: TGTGCCAGTTCGGACAGGCCTAGGGACACCATATATTTT. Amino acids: CASSDRPRDTIYF.

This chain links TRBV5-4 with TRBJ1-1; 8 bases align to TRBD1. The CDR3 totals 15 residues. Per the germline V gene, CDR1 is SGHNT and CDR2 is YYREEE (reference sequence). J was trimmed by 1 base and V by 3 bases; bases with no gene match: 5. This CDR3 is CASSSGQGGNTEAFF. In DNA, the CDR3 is TGTGCCAGCAGCTCCGGACAGGGAGGGAACACTGAAGCTTTCTTT. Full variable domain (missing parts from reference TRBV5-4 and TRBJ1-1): ETGVTQSPTHLIKTRGQQVTLRCSSQSGHNTVSWYQQALGQGPQFIFQYYREEENGRGNFPPRFSGLQFPNYSSELNVNALELDDSALYLCASSSGQGGNTEAFFGQGTRLTVV.

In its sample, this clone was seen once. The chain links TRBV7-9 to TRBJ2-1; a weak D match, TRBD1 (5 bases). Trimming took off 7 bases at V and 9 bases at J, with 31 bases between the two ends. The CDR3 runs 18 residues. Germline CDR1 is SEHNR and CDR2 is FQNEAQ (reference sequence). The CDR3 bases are TGTGCCAGCAACCCTCAGGGTTTATGGGGCTCCGGTCGTCGTGAGCAGTTCTTC. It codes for CASNPQGLWGSGRREQFF.

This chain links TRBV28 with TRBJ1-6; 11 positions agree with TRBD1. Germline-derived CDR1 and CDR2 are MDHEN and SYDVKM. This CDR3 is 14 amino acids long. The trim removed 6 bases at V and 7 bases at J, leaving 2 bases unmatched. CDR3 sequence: CASRGDRGNSPLHF. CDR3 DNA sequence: TGTGCCAGCAGGGGGGACAGGGGGAATTCACCCCTCCACTTT.

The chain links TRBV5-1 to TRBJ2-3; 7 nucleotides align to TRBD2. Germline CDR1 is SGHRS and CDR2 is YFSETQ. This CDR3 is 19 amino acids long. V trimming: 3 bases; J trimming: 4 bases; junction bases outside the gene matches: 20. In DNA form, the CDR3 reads TGCGCCAGCAGCTCCTTGGGCGGGAGTCGGACACTAATCTCAGATACGCAGTATTTT. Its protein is CASSSLGGSRTLISDTQYF.

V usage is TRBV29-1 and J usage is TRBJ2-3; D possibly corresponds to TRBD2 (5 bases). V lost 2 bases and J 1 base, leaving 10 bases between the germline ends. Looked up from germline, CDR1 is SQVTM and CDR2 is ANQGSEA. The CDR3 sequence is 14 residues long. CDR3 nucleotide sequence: TGCAGCGTTGAACCGAGGGATCGCACAGATACGCAGTATTTT. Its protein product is CSVEPRDRTDTQYF.

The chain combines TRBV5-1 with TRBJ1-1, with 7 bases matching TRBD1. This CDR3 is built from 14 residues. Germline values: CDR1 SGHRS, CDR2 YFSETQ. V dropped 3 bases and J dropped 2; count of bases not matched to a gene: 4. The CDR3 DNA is TGCGCCAGCAGCTCCGGGACAGAAAACACTGAAGCTTTCTTT. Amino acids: CASSSGTENTEAFF.

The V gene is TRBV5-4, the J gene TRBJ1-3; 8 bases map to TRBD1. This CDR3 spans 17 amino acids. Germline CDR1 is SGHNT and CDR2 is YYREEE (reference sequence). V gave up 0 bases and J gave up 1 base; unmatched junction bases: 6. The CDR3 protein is CASSLARDRGSGNTIYF. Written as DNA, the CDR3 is TGTGCCAGCAGCTTGGCCCGAGACAGGGGATCTGGAAACACCATATATTTT.